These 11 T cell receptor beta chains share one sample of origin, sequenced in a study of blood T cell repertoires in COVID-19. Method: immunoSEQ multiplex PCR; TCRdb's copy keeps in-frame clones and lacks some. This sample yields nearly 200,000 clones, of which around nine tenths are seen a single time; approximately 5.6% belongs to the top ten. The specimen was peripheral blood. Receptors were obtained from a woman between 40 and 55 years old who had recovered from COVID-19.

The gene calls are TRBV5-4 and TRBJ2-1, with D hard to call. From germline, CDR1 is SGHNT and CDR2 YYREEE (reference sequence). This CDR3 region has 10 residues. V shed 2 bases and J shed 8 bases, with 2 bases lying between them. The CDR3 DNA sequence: TGTGCCAGCAGCTTCGATGAGCAGTTCTTC. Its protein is CASSFDEQFF.

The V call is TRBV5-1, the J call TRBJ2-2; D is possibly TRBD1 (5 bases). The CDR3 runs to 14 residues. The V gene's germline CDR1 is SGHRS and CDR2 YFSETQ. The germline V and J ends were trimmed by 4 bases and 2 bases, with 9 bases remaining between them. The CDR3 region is CASSLQGNTGELFF. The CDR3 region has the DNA TGCGCCAGCAGCCTCCAGGGAAACACCGGGGAGCTGTTTTTT.

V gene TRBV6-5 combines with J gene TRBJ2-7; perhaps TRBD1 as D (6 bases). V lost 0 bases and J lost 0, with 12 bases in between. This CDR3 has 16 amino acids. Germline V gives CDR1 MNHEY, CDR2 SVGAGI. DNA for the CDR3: TGTGCCAGCAGTTACTCCCACTGGACAGCCTCCTACGAGCAGTACTTC. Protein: CASSYSHWTASYEQYF.

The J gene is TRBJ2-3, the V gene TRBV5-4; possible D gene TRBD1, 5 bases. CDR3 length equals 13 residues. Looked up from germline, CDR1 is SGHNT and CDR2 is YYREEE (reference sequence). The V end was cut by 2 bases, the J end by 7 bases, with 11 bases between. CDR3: CASSLGDQNTQYF. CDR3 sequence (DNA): TGTGCCAGCAGCTTAGGGGATCAGAATACGCAGTATTTT.

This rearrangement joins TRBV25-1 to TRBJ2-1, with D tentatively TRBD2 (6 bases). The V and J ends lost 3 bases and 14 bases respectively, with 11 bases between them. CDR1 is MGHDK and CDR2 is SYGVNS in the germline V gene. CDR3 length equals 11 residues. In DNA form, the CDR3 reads TGTGCCAGCAGTGATTCGACTAGAAAGTTCTTC. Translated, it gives CASSDSTRKFF.

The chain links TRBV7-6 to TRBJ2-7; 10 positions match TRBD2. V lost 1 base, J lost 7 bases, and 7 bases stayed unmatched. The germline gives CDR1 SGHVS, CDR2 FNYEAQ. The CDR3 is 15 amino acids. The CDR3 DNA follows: TGTGCCAGCAGCTTAGTTGTCAGCGGGAGGGTTGAGCAGTACTTC. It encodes CASSLVVSGRVEQYF.

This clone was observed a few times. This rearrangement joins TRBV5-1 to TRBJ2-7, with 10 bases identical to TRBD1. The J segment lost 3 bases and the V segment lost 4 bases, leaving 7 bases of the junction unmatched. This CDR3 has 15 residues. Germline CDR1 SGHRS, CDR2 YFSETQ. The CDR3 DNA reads TGCGCCAGCAGCCAAGGGACAGGGGATTTCTACGAGCAGTACTTC. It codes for CASSQGTGDFYEQYF.

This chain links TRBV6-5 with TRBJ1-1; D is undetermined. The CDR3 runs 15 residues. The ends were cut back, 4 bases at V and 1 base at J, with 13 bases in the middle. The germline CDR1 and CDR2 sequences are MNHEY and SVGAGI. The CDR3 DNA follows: TGTGCCAGCAGTTTATCGGGGATAGAGAACACTGAAGCTTTCTTT. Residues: CASSLSGIENTEAFF.

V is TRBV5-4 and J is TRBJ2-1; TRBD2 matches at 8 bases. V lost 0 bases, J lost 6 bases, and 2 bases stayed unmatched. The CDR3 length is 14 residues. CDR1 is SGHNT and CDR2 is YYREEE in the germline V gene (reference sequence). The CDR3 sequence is CASSLGTSRNEQFF. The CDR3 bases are TGTGCCAGCAGCTTGGGGACTAGCCGCAATGAGCAGTTCTTC.

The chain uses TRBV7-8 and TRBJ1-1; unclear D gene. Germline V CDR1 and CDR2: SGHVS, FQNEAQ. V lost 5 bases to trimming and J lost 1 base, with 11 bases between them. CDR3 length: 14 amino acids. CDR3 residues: CASSPIWPNTEAFF. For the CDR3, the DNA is TGTGCCAGCAGCCCCATTTGGCCGAACACTGAAGCTTTCTTT.

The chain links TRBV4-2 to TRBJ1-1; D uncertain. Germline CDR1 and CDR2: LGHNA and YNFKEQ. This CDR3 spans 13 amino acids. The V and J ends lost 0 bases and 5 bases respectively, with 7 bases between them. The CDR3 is CASSQEAGTEAFF. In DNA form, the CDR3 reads TGTGCCAGCAGCCAAGAAGCCGGGACTGAAGCTTTCTTT.